A single sample gave rise to the 14 T cell receptor beta chains below, sequenced in a study of cytomegalovirus exposure and HLA in healthy donors. Clones were sequenced by immunoSEQ multiplex PCR, and TCRdb holds only the in-frame ones, with some missing. The repertoire consists of about 82,000 clones, with just under 95% occurring once and the leading ten covering 0.65% to 0.7%. The sequencing sample was made of PBMCs. The receptors stem from a young man in good health and CMV-seronegative.

The chain joins TRBV6-1 to TRBJ1-6, with TRBD1 as a possible D gene (5 bases). The CDR3 sequence is 15 residues long. Germline assignment: CDR1 MNHNS and CDR2 SASEGT. V dropped 8 bases and J dropped 5 bases, with 16 bases sitting between them. In DNA, the CDR3 is TGTGCCAGCGTTTACTTGACAGCCAATAATTCACCCCTCCACTTT. This gives the protein CASVYLTANNSPLHF.

This chain connects TRBV10-3 to TRBJ2-1; a weak D match, TRBD1 (6 bases). The length of the CDR3 is 14 residues. Per the germline V gene, CDR1 is ENHRY and CDR2 is SYGVKD. V lost 2 bases to trimming and J lost 7 bases, with 12 bases between them. In nucleotides, the CDR3 is TGTGCCATCAGTGAGGCAGGGGCCCGGAATGAGCAGTTCTTC. Translation: CAISEAGARNEQFF.

Only a few counts were recorded for this clone. This sequence joins TRBV6-6 and TRBJ1-5; 7 bases fit TRBD1. There are 15 residues in the CDR3. Germline CDR1 and CDR2: MNHNY and SVGAGI (reference sequence). Unmatched junction bases numbered 9, after V lost 4 bases and J lost 6 bases. The CDR3: CASSSDRVRGQPQHF. In nucleotides, the CDR3 is TGTGCCAGCAGTTCAGACAGGGTTCGAGGTCAGCCCCAGCATTTT.

V is TRBV4-1 and J is TRBJ2-5; no firm D call. The CDR3 covers 16 residues. Trimming took off 5 bases at V and 1 base at J, with 17 bases between the two ends. Germline V gene data show CDR1 as MGHRA and CDR2 as YSYEKL. The CDR3 here is CASSRIETISQETQYF. The CDR3 region has the DNA TGCGCCAGCAGCAGAATAGAGACAATTAGCCAAGAGACCCAGTACTTC.

The J gene is TRBJ2-2, the V gene TRBV27; D may be TRBD1 (5 bases). The CDR3 loop spans 14 amino acids. Trimming took 7 bases from V and 4 from J, leaving 13 bases between them. Germline lookup yields CDR1 MNHEY and CDR2 SMNVEV (reference sequence). Here the CDR3 reads CASTTVRGTGELFF. Here the CDR3 DNA reads TGTGCCAGCACCACAGTAAGGGGCACCGGGGAGCTGTTTTTT.

This chain connects TRBV6-1 to TRBJ2-1, with 7 positions matching TRBD1. The CDR3 length is 15 residues. J was trimmed by 7 bases and V by 1 base; bases with no gene match: 7. Germline V CDR1 and CDR2: MNHNS, SASEGT. The CDR3 sequence is CASSEGTTGTNEQFF. Written as DNA, the CDR3 is TGTGCCAGCAGTGAAGGGACGACAGGGACAAATGAGCAGTTCTTC.

The chain is built from TRBV30 and TRBJ1-4; D remains unclear. The CDR3 totals 15 residues. Deletions cut 6 bases from V and 0 bases from J, with 14 bases between. CDR1 and CDR2 from the germline V gene are GTSNPN and SVGIG (reference sequence). The CDR3 here is CACPSGWATNEKLFF. CDR3 DNA: TGTGCCTGCCCTTCGGGATGGGCAACTAATGAAAAACTGTTTTTT.

This clone occurred many times. V usage is TRBV6-4 and J usage is TRBJ2-1; tentatively, D is TRBD2 (5 bases). CDR1 MRHNA and CDR2 SNTAGT come from the germline V gene. The CDR3 is made up of 15 amino acids. Trimming removed 1 base at V and 2 bases at J, with 9 bases between. The chain's CDR3 is CASSDLGGTYNEQFF. The CDR3 nucleotides read TGTGCCAGCAGTGACTTAGGAGGCACCTACAATGAGCAGTTCTTC.

This rearrangement joins TRBV29-1 to TRBJ2-1, with D possibly matching TRBD2 (5 bases). V gave up 2 bases and J gave up 3 bases, with 14 bases separating them. The CDR3 consists of 15 residues. Germline V CDR1 and CDR2: SQVTM, ANQGSEA. CDR3 nucleotides: TGCAGCGTTGAACTTCGGGGTCGGGGCTACAATGAGCAGTTCTTC. As protein: CSVELRGRGYNEQFF.

The chain carries TRBV6-6 and TRBJ1-1; unclear D gene. The CDR3 totals 13 residues. In germline, CDR1 is MNHNY, CDR2 SVGAGI (reference sequence). V shed 4 bases and J shed 0 bases, with 6 bases lying between them. In DNA form, the CDR3 reads TGTGCCAGCAGTTGGAGGTTGAACACTGAAGCTTTCTTT. Encoded protein: CASSWRLNTEAFF.

The chain's CDR3 is CASRVQGGETQYF. CDR3 bases: TGTGCCAGCAGGGTACAGGGGGGAGAGACCCAGTACTTC. The chain carries TRBV7-9 and TRBJ2-5; 8 positions agree with TRBD1. This CDR3 has 13 amino acids. The germline gives CDR1 SEHNR, CDR2 FQNEAQ (reference sequence). V lost 6 bases to trimming and J lost 4 bases; unmatched junction nucleotides: 4.

The chain uses TRBV23-1 and TRBJ1-1, with 7 positions matching TRBD1. TRBV23-1 is an ORF, and what it does is uncertain. V lost 3 bases to trimming and J lost 1 base; unmatched junction nucleotides: 5. The CDR3 consists of 15 residues. The CDR3 region has the DNA TGCGCCAGCAGTCAGTCGGACAGGAAGAACACTGAAGCTTTCTTT. Amino acid sequence: CASSQSDRKNTEAFF.

The CDR3 region has the DNA TGTGCCAGCAGTCCCGACAGGGGGCCCTACCGACTGTTTTTT. Its protein product is CASSPDRGPYRLFF. This chain uses TRBV5-4 with TRBJ2-2, with 10 bases lining up with TRBD1. The trim removed 5 bases at V and 14 bases at J, leaving 12 bases unmatched. Looked up from germline, CDR1 is SGHNT and CDR2 is YYREEE (reference sequence). This CDR3 spans 14 amino acids. Full variable domain (missing parts from reference TRBV5-4 and TRBJ2-2): ETGVTQSPTHLIKTRGQQVTLRCSSQSGHNTVSWYQQALGQGPQFIFQYYREEENGRGNFPPRFSGLQFPNYSSELNVNALELDDSALYLCASSPDRGPYRLFFGEGSRLTVL.

This sequence joins TRBV29-1 and TRBJ2-2; 7 positions match TRBD2. Unmatched junction bases numbered 5, after V lost 3 bases and J lost 1 base. The germline V gene encodes CDR1 SQVTM and CDR2 ANQGSEA. This CDR3 is built from 15 residues. As DNA, the CDR3 is TGCAGCGTTGATGGGTTAGCGGGGAACACCGGGGAGCTGTTTTTT. Translating it yields CSVDGLAGNTGELFF.